The 25 T cell receptor beta chains presented below share a single source sample, sequenced in a study of blood T cells in healthy people across ages. Then a second PCR, running roughly 7 to 11 cycles, was carried out with a sample-barcoded 5' primer and a J-beta primer mix. TCRdb itself ran the 5' RACE reads through MiXCR, one entry per CDR3 protein. Of 1.4 million to 1.5 million distinct CDR3 sequences detected, 40% to 50% appear once; the ten largest clones hold 7.9%. Sequencing input: blood. Source of these receptors: a young woman in good health.

This clonotype was picked up a small number of times. This sequence joins TRBV4-1 and TRBJ2-1, with D possibly being TRBD1 (6 bases). The CDR3 covers 14 residues. Germline CDR1 reads MGHRA; CDR2 reads YSYEKL. The V end lost 5 bases, the J end lost 6 bases, and 14 bases lay between the germline ends. CDR3 sequence: CASSSPGQLNEQFF. CDR3 coding DNA: TGCGCCAGCAGCTCTCCGGGACAACTCAATGAGCAGTTCTTC.

V usage is TRBV12-3 or TRBV12-4 and J usage is TRBJ1-2; D not resolved. The CDR3 runs 15 residues. V dropped 4 bases and J dropped 3 bases, with 15 bases sitting between them. The CDR3 spells CASSSFTGIHYGYTF. Written as DNA, the CDR3 is TGTGCCAGCAGTTCGTTCACCGGGATTCACTATGGCTACACCTTC.

The chain uses TRBV7-9 and TRBJ2-1, with 12 bases identical to TRBD2. V was pared by 10 bases and J by 7 bases, with 8 bases of the junction left unmatched. The CDR3 is 14 amino acids. CDR1 is SEHNR and CDR2 is FQNEAQ in the germline V gene (reference sequence). The CDR3: CAKTLAGGPNEQFF. The CDR3 region has the DNA TGTGCCAAGACGCTAGCGGGAGGGCCGAATGAGCAGTTCTTC. Looking up the rest from reference TRBV7-9 and TRBJ2-1 gives the full variable domain: DTGVSQNPRHKITKRGQNVTFRCDPISEHNRLYWYRQTLGQGPEFLTYFQNEAQLEKSRLLSDRFSAERPKGSFSTLEIQRTEQGDSAMYLCAKTLAGGPNEQFFGPGTRLTVL.

J is TRBJ2-1 and V is TRBV2; TRBD2 matches at 13 bases. The CDR3 runs to 15 residues. V lost 5 bases, J lost 9 bases, and 7 bases stayed unmatched. Germline-derived CDR1 and CDR2 are SNHLY and FYNNEI. The CDR3 sequence is CASSTGTSGVGEQFF. The CDR3 coding sequence is TGTGCCAGCAGTACCGGGACTAGCGGGGTCGGTGAGCAGTTCTTC.

This chain joins TRBV13 and TRBJ2-1; possibly TRBD1 for D (6 bases). V was cut by 8 bases and J by 9 bases, with 8 bases left in between. The length of the CDR3 is 10 residues. CDR1 and CDR2 (germline): PRHDT, FYEKMQ (reference sequence). The CDR3 loop reads CASLQGEQFF. The CDR3 DNA reads TGTGCCAGCTTACAGGGTGAGCAGTTCTTC.

Points on this clonotype: Sequence at one end of the junction differs from germline and may be a read error. The chain combines TRBV7-2 with TRBJ2-3, with D possibly TRBD2 on 6 matching bases. Germline lookup yields CDR1 SGHTA and CDR2 FQGNSA. This CDR3 has 17 amino acids. CDR3 sequence: CVSSLSGRTIATDTQYF. Here the CDR3 DNA reads TGTGTCAGCAGCTTAAGTGGGCGGACTATAGCTACAGATACGCAGTATTTT. The variable domain in full, completed from reference TRBV7-2 and TRBJ2-3, reads GAGVSQSPSNKVTEKGKDVELRCDPISGHTALYWYRQSLGQGLEFLIYFQGNSAPDKSGLPSDRFSAERTGGSVSTLTIQRTQQEDSAVYLCVSSLSGRTIATDTQYFGPGTRLTVL.

The chain links TRBV7-8 to TRBJ1-5; D perhaps matches TRBD1 (6 bases). From germline, CDR1 is SGHVS and CDR2 FQNEAQ. V dropped 3 bases and J dropped 4 bases, with 16 bases sitting between them. The CDR3 has 16 amino acids. CDR3 bases: TGTGCCAGCAGCTTCTGGTTGGGGACAAAAAATCAGCCCCAGCATTTT. Amino acids: CASSFWLGTKNQPQHF.

This clonotype was seen repeatedly, ten times or more. The chain employs TRBV5-1 and TRBJ2-1; a weak D match, TRBD1 (5 bases). V was pared by 0 bases and J by 9 bases, with 13 bases between. From germline, CDR1 is SGHRS and CDR2 YFSETQ. The CDR3 spans 14 residues. The DNA of the CDR3 is TGCGCCAGCAGCTTGGTGCAGGGTAAGGGTGAGCAGTTCTTC. Residues: CASSLVQGKGEQFF.

This clonotype came up a few times. The V and J genes are TRBV29-1 and TRBJ2-1; 8 bases align to TRBD1. V gave up 4 bases and J gave up 10 bases; unmatched junction bases: 3. Germline CDR1 and CDR2: SQVTM and ANQGSEA. There are 11 residues in the CDR3. CDR3 bases: TGCAGCGTTGCCAGGGGGCTCGAGCAGTTCTTC. Encoded protein: CSVARGLEQFF.

The V call is TRBV7-3, the J call TRBJ2-3; no firm D call. The CDR3 runs to 14 residues. The V gene's germline CDR1 is SGHTA and CDR2 FQGTGA. Trimming shortened V by 0 bases and J by 2 bases, and 6 bases separated the two germline ends. The CDR3 coding sequence is TGTGCCAGCAGCTTAACCACCAACACAGATACGCAGTATTTT. Its protein product is CASSLTTNTDTQYF.

This rearrangement joins TRBV2 to TRBJ2-1; weak D call: TRBD1 (6 bases). Trimming left V 8 bases short and J 15 bases short, with 23 bases between. The CDR3 totals 13 residues. Per the germline V gene, CDR1 is SNHLY and CDR2 is FYNNEI. CDR3 region: CASRRIDTGPLFF. As DNA, the CDR3 is TGTGCCAGCCGCAGAATCGACACAGGGCCTTTGTTCTTC.

The sample holds a few counts of this clonotype. The chain has TRBV13 and TRBJ1-2; a possible D gene is TRBD1 (6 bases). V dropped 5 bases and J dropped 5 bases, with 15 bases sitting between them. The CDR3 runs 14 residues. Germline V gene data show CDR1 as PRHDT and CDR2 as FYEKMQ (reference sequence). CDR3 DNA: TGTGCCAGCAGCCAAACGACAGGATCATATGGCTACACCTTC. Translation: CASSQTTGSYGYTF.

The chain uses TRBV6-1 and TRBJ2-1, with D possibly being TRBD1 or TRBD2 (5 bases each). Germline values: CDR1 MNHNS, CDR2 SASEGT. The CDR3 spans 17 residues. V shed 2 bases and J shed 8 bases, with 22 bases lying between them. CDR3 sequence: CASSENPGGAPLDEQFF. Here the CDR3 DNA reads TGTGCCAGCAGTGAAAATCCTGGGGGAGCTCCCCTCGATGAGCAGTTCTTC.

The chain combines TRBV7-9 with TRBJ2-3; 10 bases fit TRBD2. The V and J ends lost 1 base and 6 bases, in that order; junction bases with no gene match: 7. Germline CDR1 reads SEHNR; CDR2 reads FQNEAQ (reference sequence). The CDR3 is 16 residues long. CDR3 coding DNA: TGTGCCAGCAGCTTAGGAGCTAGCGGGGGAAAGGATACGCAGTATTTT. Protein sequence: CASSLGASGGKDTQYF.

This clonotype has more than one count but fewer than ten. The CDR3 reads CASSLASSGRPHEQFF. The DNA of the CDR3 is TGTGCCAGCAGCTTAGCGTCGAGCGGGAGACCCCATGAGCAGTTCTTC. This chain uses TRBV7-6 with TRBJ2-1, with 8 positions matching TRBD2. V lost 0 bases and J lost 8; bases outside the gene matches: 9. The germline V gene has CDR1 SGHVS and CDR2 FNYEAQ. This CDR3 spans 16 amino acids.

The CDR3 protein is CASSLALSSANARETQYF. CDR3 DNA sequence: TGTGCCAGCAGCTTAGCGCTTTCTAGCGCGAACGCCCGAGAGACCCAGTACTTC. This chain joins TRBV7-2 and TRBJ2-7, with TRBD2 as a possible D gene (6 bases). The end of the DNA aligns better with TRBJ2-5, so the J call may be wrong. This CDR3 region has 18 residues. The germline gives CDR1 SGHTA, CDR2 FQGNSA.

V and J are TRBV9 and TRBJ2-1; TRBD2 matches at 7 bases. The ends lost 2 bases at V and 4 bases at J; junction bases unmatched: 3. Germline V CDR1 and CDR2: SGDLS, YYNGEE. This CDR3 has 14 amino acids. CDR3 nucleotide sequence: TGTGCCAGCAGCGTTGGGACTAATTACAATGAGCAGTTCTTC. It translates to CASSVGTNYNEQFF.

This clonotype appeared a few times. This sequence joins TRBV10-3 and TRBJ2-7; D is unclear. Germline V gene sequence: CDR1 ENHRY, CDR2 SYGVKD. The CDR3 is made up of 11 amino acids. Trimming pared 5 bases from V and 4 bases from J, leaving 6 bases between. The CDR3 loop reads CAISSAYEQYF. CDR3 nucleotides: TGTGCCATCAGTTCTGCGTACGAGCAGTACTTC.

The chain joins TRBV7-9 to TRBJ1-2, with D perhaps TRBD1 (6 bases). CDR1 is SEHNR and CDR2 is FQNEAQ in the germline V gene (reference sequence). V lost 5 bases and J lost 4, with 11 bases in between. The CDR3 length is 13 residues. Here the CDR3 reads CASSNGQTYGYTF. The CDR3, as DNA: TGTGCCAGCAGCAACGGACAGACCTATGGCTACACCTTC.

The chain employs TRBV27 and TRBJ2-7, with 9 bases fitting TRBD1. The V and J ends lost 6 bases and 1 base, in that order; junction bases with no gene match: 10. The germline V gene encodes CDR1 MNHEY and CDR2 SMNVEV (reference sequence). The length of the CDR3 is 16 residues. DNA for the CDR3: TGTGCCAGCAGGCGAACGGGACAGGGCCAGTCCTACGAGCAGTACTTC. It codes for CASRRTGQGQSYEQYF.

This clonotype was counted a few times. The chain couples TRBV5-5 to TRBJ2-3; 7 bases are shared with TRBD2. Trimming cost V 2 bases and J 2 bases; bases outside gene matches: 11. The CDR3 length is 17 residues. Germline V gene data show CDR1 as SGHKS and CDR2 as YYEKEE (reference sequence). The CDR3: CASSFERELSPTDTQYF. CDR3 DNA: TGTGCCAGCAGCTTCGAGCGGGAACTCTCCCCCACAGATACGCAGTATTTT.

The chain uses TRBV6-6 and TRBJ2-7; no firm D call. The CDR3 sequence is 12 residues long. Germline V gives CDR1 MNHNY, CDR2 SVGAGI (reference sequence). V lost 4 bases, J lost 7 bases, and 11 bases lay in between. CDR3 coding DNA: TGTGCCAGCAGTTTCAGTGTTGAGGAGCAGTACTTC. Amino acids: CASSFSVEEQYF.

The CDR3 is CSVEWYGVGLSGETQYF. Here the CDR3 DNA reads TGCAGCGTTGAGTGGTACGGAGTAGGGCTAAGCGGGGAGACCCAGTACTTC. V gene TRBV29-1 combines with J gene TRBJ2-5; D might be TRBD2 (6 bases). CDR3 length equals 17 residues. Germline V lookup: CDR1 SQVTM, CDR2 ANQGSEA. V was pared by 3 bases and J by 5 bases, with 25 bases between.

This clonotype was detected a few times. The rearrangement links TRBV29-1 to TRBJ1-2; D is unresolved. Germline CDR1 and CDR2: SQVTM and ANQGSEA. The CDR3 spans 11 residues. The V end lost 4 bases, the J end lost 6 bases, and 9 bases lay between the germline ends. CDR3 in DNA: TGCAGCGTTGTAAATGGTGATGGCTACACCTTC. As protein: CSVVNGDGYTF. Combining the CDR3 with reference TRBV29-1 and TRBJ1-2 gives the whole variable domain SAVISQKPSRDICQRGTSLTIQCQVDSQVTMMFWYRQQPGQSLTLIATANQGSEATYESGFVIDKFPISRPNLTFSTLTVSNMSPEDSSIYLCSVVNGDGYTFGSGTRLTVV.

The chain is built from TRBV6-5 and TRBJ1-5; D call uncertain. V lost 3 bases, J lost 5 bases, and 11 bases lay in between. Germline V CDR1 and CDR2: MNHEY, SVGAGI. This CDR3 comprises 14 residues. CDR3 in DNA: TGTGCCAGCAGTTATTATCCGAGTGATCAGCCCCAGCATTTT. Protein product: CASSYYPSDQPQHF.